This T cell receptor beta chain appears in the sequencing data of a study of T-cell reconstitution after alpha-beta-depleted transplantation in children. This clonotype has more than one count but fewer than ten. Researchers prepared the TCRbeta library using unique molecular identifiers, the study reports. TCRdb reanalysed the PCR reads using MiXCR and keeps one entry per CDR3 protein. The sample holds roughly 500,000 distinct CDR3 sequences, approximately 20% seen once. Germline loops: CDR1 SEHNR, CDR2 FQNEAQ (reference sequence). Deletions cut 4 bases from V and 1 base from J, with 12 bases between. The CDR3 contains 15 residues.

The sample was PBMCs from the stem cell graft donor, taken from the stem cell graft. This receptor was taken from a human donor who donated a stem cell graft to a child with acute lymphoblastic leukemia. This chain joins TRBV7-9 and TRBJ2-3; D perhaps matches TRBD2 (6 bases). This chain's CDR3 is CASSSGDSRTDTQYF. CDR3 nucleotides: TGTGCCAGCAGCTCGGGGGACTCCCGCACAGATACGCAGTATTTT.